This passage covers 5 T cell receptor beta chains from one sample sequenced in a study of T cell responses to AZD1222 COVID-19 vaccine. TCRdb's table, derived via immunoSEQ multiplex PCR, lists solely in-frame clones and lacks some. The table lists 210,000 or so clones, about 94% of them singletons, with around 1.8% in the top ten. Sample: peripheral blood, taken 28 days after the second dose of the MenACWY control vaccine. The receptors here all came from an adult who received the MenACWY meningococcal vaccine as a control.

This clone was recorded once. The chain recombines TRBV5-4 with TRBJ2-7; 9 bases match TRBD2. Trimming at V came to 6 bases and at J to 7 bases, leaving 11 bases not matched to a gene. Germline V CDR1 and CDR2: SGHNT, YYREEE (reference sequence). The CDR3 has 14 residues. This CDR3 is CASTSERGALEQYF. The CDR3 DNA reads TGTGCCAGCACCTCAGAGCGGGGGGCCTTGGAGCAGTACTTC.

The V and J genes are TRBV12-3 or TRBV12-4 and TRBJ1-2, with D maybe TRBD1 (5 bases). V was shortened by 6 bases and J by 3 bases, with 11 bases between the two germline ends. The CDR3 length is 13 residues. The CDR3 coding sequence is TGTGCCAGCAGCCAGGGAAATGACTATGGCTACACCTTC. Its translation is CASSQGNDYGYTF.

The chain joins TRBV5-1 to TRBJ2-5, with TRBD2 identical over 11 bases. The V gene end was trimmed by 3 bases and the J gene end by 4 bases; junction bases not matched to a gene: 11. Germline values: CDR1 SGHRS, CDR2 YFSETQ. The CDR3 covers 17 residues. CDR3 in amino acids: CASSSLTSGSRGETQYF. CDR3 sequence (DNA): TGCGCCAGCAGCTCCCTAACTAGCGGGAGTAGGGGAGAGACCCAGTACTTC.

V is TRBV4-2 and J is TRBJ1-2, with 9 positions matching TRBD1. Germline V CDR1 and CDR2: LGHNA, YNFKEQ. The CDR3 is 15 residues long. Losses at the gene ends were 4 bases for V and 4 bases for J; bases not matched to a gene: 7. The CDR3 coding sequence is TGTGCCAGCAGCCTAACGGACAGGGGCAGCTATGGCTACACCTTC. This codes for CASSLTDRGSYGYTF.

V usage is TRBV5-1 and J usage is TRBJ2-7, with TRBD1 matching over 8 bases. Trimming took 4 bases from V and 7 from J; bases not matched to a gene: 13. CDR3 size: 15 residues. Germline loops: CDR1 SGHRS, CDR2 YFSETQ. In nucleotides, the CDR3 is TGCGCCAGCAGCGTTTTGACAGGGGTTGCTTTGGAGCAGTACTTC. Encoded protein: CASSVLTGVALEQYF.